These 24 T cell receptor beta chains came from one sample sequenced in a study of CD8+ T cells in alopecia areata. In each case, RNA was isolated and then reverse transcribed into cDNA as the sequencing template. Sequenced by immunoSEQ multiplex PCR; TCRdb stores in-frame clones only, minus some. The table lists about 200,000 clones, 45% to 65% of them singletons. As for treatment: oral pan-JAK inhibitor, 5-10 mg twice daily. Sequencing used CD4+ T cells sorted from blood, obtained at week 4, from a patient treated with tofacitinib. The receptors were sampled from a human donor with alopecia areata.

This clone was picked up a small number of times. The genes are TRBV29-1 and TRBJ2-5, with no clear D. The CDR3 is 13 residues long. V lost 5 bases, J lost 5 bases, and 15 bases lay in between. Germline V gives CDR1 SQVTM, CDR2 ANQGSEA. CDR3 in amino acids: CSVPREDTETQYF. CDR3 coding DNA: TGCAGCGTTCCTAGGGAAGATACGGAGACCCAGTACTTC. Using reference TRBV29-1 and TRBJ2-5 for the parts outside the CDR3, the full variable domain is SAVISQKPSRDICQRGTSLTIQCQVDSQVTMMFWYRQQPGQSLTLIATANQGSEATYESGFVIDKFPISRPNLTFSTLTVSNMSPEDSSIYLCSVPREDTETQYFGPGTRLLVL.

The chain carries TRBV7-2 and TRBJ2-5; D unresolved. V lost 3 bases to trimming and J lost 5 bases, with 13 bases between them. This CDR3 has 14 amino acids. Germline V gene sequence: CDR1 SGHTA, CDR2 FQGNSA. The CDR3 spells CASSLTDPSETQYF. The CDR3 region has the DNA TGTGCCAGCAGCTTGACCGACCCTTCGGAGACCCAGTACTTC.

The CDR3 coding sequence is TGTGCCAGCAGTACGCCACAGGGCCGTGGCTACACCTTC. Translated: CASSTPQGRGYTF. The chain is built from TRBV28 and TRBJ1-2, with D maybe TRBD1 (6 bases). Germline loops: CDR1 MDHEN, CDR2 SYDVKM. Trimming removed 5 bases at V and 7 bases at J, with 14 bases between. The CDR3 spans 13 residues.

This clone appeared a few times. V is TRBV5-5 and J is TRBJ2-7; no firm D call. Trimming stripped 0 bases from V and 1 base from J, with 8 bases between. The CDR3 spans 14 residues. Germline V gene sequence: CDR1 SGHKS, CDR2 YYEKEE (reference sequence). The CDR3 region is CASSLASTSYEQYF. In DNA, the CDR3 is TGTGCCAGCAGCTTGGCGAGTACTTCCTACGAGCAGTACTTC. Using reference TRBV5-5 and TRBJ2-7 for the parts outside the CDR3, the full variable domain is DAGVTQSPTHLIKTRGQQVTLRCSPISGHKSVSWYQQVLGQGPQFIFQYYEKEERGRGNFPDRFSARQFPNYSSELNVNALLLGDSALYLCASSLASTSYEQYFGPGTRLTVT.

The chain has TRBV29-1 and TRBJ1-1, with a tentative D call TRBD1 (5 bases). CDR1 and CDR2 (germline): SQVTM, ANQGSEA. CDR3 length equals 15 residues. V lost 2 bases, J lost 4 bases, and 17 bases lay in between. The DNA of the CDR3 is TGCAGCGTTGAAATTGAAGGGGCCCTTTTCACTGAAGCTTTCTTT. This codes for CSVEIEGALFTEAFF.

The chain employs TRBV2 and TRBJ1-5; a weak D match, TRBD1 (5 bases). This CDR3 comprises 14 residues. Germline-derived CDR1 and CDR2 are SNHLY and FYNNEI. Between the trimmed V and J ends, which lost 7 bases and 6 bases, there was a span of 16 bases. CDR3 loop: CASIEVGGTQPQHF. The DNA of the CDR3 is TGTGCCAGCATCGAAGTGGGGGGGACTCAGCCCCAGCATTTT.

V is TRBV30 and J is TRBJ1-4, with D hard to call. Trimming left V 4 bases short and J 8 bases short, with 8 bases between. The CDR3 length is 11 residues. CDR1 is GTSNPN and CDR2 is SVGIG in the germline V gene (reference sequence). CDR3 protein: CAWNMGEKLFF. As DNA, the CDR3 is TGTGCCTGGAATATGGGAGAAAAACTGTTTTTT. The full variable domain, its missing parts supplied by reference TRBV30 and TRBJ1-4, is SQTIHQWPATLVQPVGSPLSLECTVEGTSNPNLYWYRQAAGRGLQLLFYSVGIGQISSEVPQNLSASRPQDRQFILSSKKLLLSDSGFYLCAWNMGEKLFFGSGTQLSVL.

This chain uses TRBV27 with TRBJ1-5, with 9 bases that match TRBD1. V lost 5 bases, J lost 7 bases, and 6 bases stayed unmatched. Germline V gives CDR1 MNHEY, CDR2 SMNVEV (reference sequence). This CDR3 contains 14 residues. The CDR3 loop reads CASSKGQGYQPQHF. The CDR3 bases are TGTGCCAGCAGTAAGGGACAGGGATACCAGCCCCAGCATTTT.

The chain recombines TRBV28 with TRBJ2-3; the match to TRBD2 covers 9 bases. V lost 7 bases, J lost 0 bases, and 8 bases stayed unmatched. Germline lookup yields CDR1 MDHEN and CDR2 SYDVKM. The CDR3 contains 16 residues. This CDR3 reads CASTSGTLSSTDTQYF. The CDR3 region has the DNA TGTGCCAGCACTAGCGGGACCTTATCTAGCACAGATACGCAGTATTTT.

Points on this clone: An end of the junction differs from the germline gene, which may be a read error. The rearrangement joins TRBV7-7 to TRBJ2-7, with 7 nucleotides matching TRBD2. Germline V gene lookup returns CDR1 SSHAT and CDR2 FNYEAQ (reference sequence). The CDR3 loop spans 13 amino acids. Written as DNA, the CDR3 is TGTGCTAGCAGCTCCCAGCGGGGATGGGAGCAGTACTTC. Translated: CASSSQRGWEQYF.

The chain carries TRBV30 and TRBJ1-4; TRBD1 is a possible D gene (6 bases). V lost 1 base to trimming and J lost 5 bases, with 14 bases between them. The CDR3 length is 15 residues. Germline values: CDR1 GTSNPN, CDR2 SVGIG (reference sequence). This chain's CDR3 is CAWSAPGTRNEKLFF. For the CDR3, the DNA is TGTGCCTGGAGTGCCCCCGGGACAAGGAATGAAAAACTGTTTTTT. The full variable domain, in which reference TRBV30 and TRBJ1-4 provide the parts outside the CDR3, is SQTIHQWPATLVQPVGSPLSLECTVEGTSNPNLYWYRQAAGRGLQLLFYSVGIGQISSEVPQNLSASRPQDRQFILSSKKLLLSDSGFYLCAWSAPGTRNEKLFFGSGTQLSVL.

The rearrangement links TRBV2 to TRBJ1-2, with D possibly TRBD1 on 5 matching bases. V lost 4 bases, J lost 3 bases, and 9 bases lay in between. The CDR3 is 13 residues long. The germline gives CDR1 SNHLY, CDR2 FYNNEI. This CDR3 is CASSVAGDYGYTF. The DNA for the CDR3 is TGTGCCAGCAGTGTAGCGGGGGACTATGGCTACACCTTC.

This clone was picked up a small number of times. The chain is built from TRBV29-1 and TRBJ2-5; tentatively, D is TRBD2 (6 bases). Germline-derived CDR1 and CDR2 are SQVTM and ANQGSEA. V was clipped by 2 bases and J by 4 bases, with 11 bases between them. This CDR3 has 13 residues. In nucleotides, the CDR3 is TGCAGCGTTGAAACCCCCGGGGGAGAGACCCAGTACTTC. Translated, it gives CSVETPGGETQYF. Drawing the rest from reference TRBV29-1 and TRBJ2-5, the complete variable domain is SAVISQKPSRDICQRGTSLTIQCQVDSQVTMMFWYRQQPGQSLTLIATANQGSEATYESGFVIDKFPISRPNLTFSTLTVSNMSPEDSSIYLCSVETPGGETQYFGPGTRLLVL.

The rearrangement uses TRBV7-9 and TRBJ1-2; D possibly corresponds to TRBD1 (5 bases). The V and J ends lost 1 base and 6 bases respectively, with 9 bases between them. Germline V gives CDR1 SEHNR, CDR2 FQNEAQ (reference sequence). CDR3 length: 13 residues. Here the CDR3 reads CASSLDPGNGYTF. DNA of the CDR3: TGTGCCAGCAGCTTAGATCCAGGGAATGGCTACACCTTC.

In this sample, this clone turned up once. The chain uses TRBV6-5 and TRBJ2-2; D is unresolved. The CDR3 is 13 amino acids. V was shortened by 8 bases and J by 8 bases, with 15 bases between the two germline ends. From germline, CDR1 is MNHEY and CDR2 SVGAGI. DNA for the CDR3: TGTGCCAGCGCATTACTTACCGGGGGGGAGCTGTTTTTT. Amino acid sequence: CASALLTGGELFF.

This clone has just a few counts. This rearrangement joins TRBV6-5 to TRBJ2-7; TRBD1 agrees at 10 bases. The CDR3 is 14 amino acids. The V segment lost 6 bases and the J segment 2 bases; nucleotides outside the gene matches: 4. Germline CDR1 and CDR2: MNHEY and SVGAGI. The CDR3 is CASSQGQGAYEQYF. DNA of the CDR3: TGTGCCAGCAGCCAAGGACAGGGGGCCTACGAGCAGTACTTC.

The chain is built from TRBV30 and TRBJ1-2; TRBD1 is a possible D gene (5 bases). This CDR3 is 13 amino acids long. Germline V lookup: CDR1 GTSNPN, CDR2 SVGIG (reference sequence). V was shortened by 3 bases and J by 4 bases, with 12 bases between the two germline ends. The CDR3 reads CAWSPGGTYGYTF. The CDR3 DNA is TGTGCCTGGAGCCCGGGGGGAACCTATGGCTACACCTTC.

This chain connects TRBV7-2 to TRBJ1-2; 7 bases align to TRBD1. The CDR3 is 15 residues long. J was trimmed by 4 bases and V by 7 bases; bases with no gene match: 12. Germline assignment: CDR1 SGHTA and CDR2 FQGNSA. The CDR3 protein is CASIPGGQVLYGYTF. DNA of the CDR3: TGTGCCAGCATCCCCGGCGGACAGGTCCTCTATGGCTACACCTTC.

This clone was seen a few times. The gene calls are TRBV30 and TRBJ2-2; D unclear. CDR1 is GTSNPN, CDR2 SVGIG, per germline (reference sequence). CDR3 length: 12 residues. The V and J ends lost 0 bases and 7 bases respectively, with 6 bases between them. The CDR3 nucleotides read TGTGCCTGGAGTGTACGAAACGGGGAGCTGTTTTTT. The encoded protein is CAWSVRNGELFF.

The rearrangement links TRBV9 to TRBJ1-2; D unresolved. The CDR3 length is 15 residues. The germline V gene encodes CDR1 SGDLS and CDR2 YYNGEE. V was shortened by 1 base and J by 0 bases, with 10 bases between the two germline ends. CDR3 loop: CASSVRQTTNYGYTF. DNA of the CDR3: TGTGCCAGCAGCGTACGGCAGACGACTAACTATGGCTACACCTTC.

This clone was observed once. This rearrangement joins TRBV28 to TRBJ2-7; 8 bases match TRBD2. Germline V gene lookup returns CDR1 MDHEN and CDR2 SYDVKM. The CDR3 totals 15 residues. V lost 5 bases, J lost 2 bases, and 8 bases stayed unmatched. The CDR3 loop reads CASSLTAGGPYEQYF. DNA for the CDR3: TGTGCCAGCAGTCTCACCGCGGGGGGACCCTACGAGCAGTACTTC.

V is TRBV30 and J is TRBJ1-2; tentative D call: TRBD1 (6 bases). The CDR3 sequence is 12 residues long. Trimming stripped 5 bases from V and 1 base from J, with 8 bases between. In germline, CDR1 is GTSNPN, CDR2 SVGIG (reference sequence). CDR3 sequence: CAWAGVNYGYTF. DNA of the CDR3: TGTGCCTGGGCAGGGGTTAACTATGGCTACACCTTC.

For this clone: A read error may be the cause here, since a much bigger clone is one base away. Different DNA sequences within this sample yield the same CDR3. The J gene is TRBJ2-5, the V gene TRBV5-6; unclear D gene. V lost 2 bases to trimming and J lost 3 bases, with 2 bases between them. The CDR3 contains 11 residues. Germline V lookup: CDR1 SGHDT, CDR2 YYEEEE. The chain's CDR3 is CASSLKETQYF. CDR3 DNA: TGTGCCAGCAGCTTAAAAGAGACCCAGTACTTC.

This clone was seen a handful of times. The gene calls are TRBV13 and TRBJ1-1; 8 bases map to TRBD1. Germline CDR1 reads PRHDT; CDR2 reads FYEKMQ (reference sequence). V trimming: 0 bases; J trimming: 1 base; junction bases outside the gene matches: 1. The CDR3 is 15 amino acids. CDR3 amino acids: CASSLGQGANTEAFF. Written as DNA, the CDR3 is TGTGCCAGCAGCTTAGGCCAGGGGGCGAACACTGAAGCTTTCTTT.